The 24 T cell receptor beta chains below come from one sample, sequenced in a study of shared clonotypes between healthy human individuals. This table comes from immunoSEQ multiplex PCR, and its TCRdb copy is limited to in-frame clones, with some not included. Of about 1 million clones listed, around 74% are singletons. The source material was memory CD4+ T cells sorted from blood. Subset described: CD45RA-negative fraction. These TCRs come from a man aged 18-30 years in good health.

A remark on this clone: The sample carries other DNA sequences with the same CDR3. V gene TRBV30 combines with J gene TRBJ2-3, with D tentatively TRBD1 (5 bases). The CDR3 runs to 15 residues. The V end was cut by 0 bases, the J end by 2 bases, with 12 bases between. Per the germline V gene, CDR1 is GTSNPN and CDR2 is SVGIG (reference sequence). CDR3 DNA: TGTGCCTGGAGTGTACTGGCAGGGCTCACAGATACGCAGTATTTT. As protein: CAWSVLAGLTDTQYF.

This chain connects TRBV2 to TRBJ1-4; D remains unclear. CDR1 is SNHLY, CDR2 FYNNEI, per germline. The length of the CDR3 is 15 residues. V lost 1 base and J lost 3, with 9 bases in between. CDR3 sequence: CASSEVGRANEKLFF. In DNA form, the CDR3 reads TGTGCCAGCAGTGAAGTCGGGAGGGCTAATGAAAAACTGTTTTTT.

The V gene is TRBV18, the J gene TRBJ2-7; D is unclear. V was shortened by 1 base and J by 2 bases, with 6 bases between the two germline ends. Germline CDR1 KGHSH, CDR2 LQKENI. The CDR3 loop spans 13 amino acids. CDR3 coding DNA: TGTGCCAGCTCACCACAGAGAGCCTACGAGCAGTACTTC. This translates into CASSPQRAYEQYF. The complete variable domain, with remaining parts taken from reference TRBV18 and TRBJ2-7, reads NAGVMQNPRHLVRRRGQEARLRCSPMKGHSHVYWYRQLPEEGLKFMVYLQKENIIDESGMPKERFSAEFPKEGPSILRIQQVVRGDSAAYFCASSPQRAYEQYFGPGTRLTVT.

Remarks on this clone: Other DNA sequences in the sample encode the same CDR3. This chain joins TRBV7-9 and TRBJ1-1, with D possibly being TRBD1 (5 bases). Germline values: CDR1 SEHNR, CDR2 FQNEAQ (reference sequence). This CDR3 spans 13 amino acids. V lost 3 bases and J 4 bases, leaving 9 bases between the germline ends. The CDR3 DNA reads TGTGCCAGCAGCTTGAGGGGAAGCACTGAAGCTTTCTTT. Encoded protein: CASSLRGSTEAFF.

A single count supports this clone. This rearrangement joins TRBV7-9 to TRBJ2-1; 8 positions match TRBD2. The CDR3 has 15 residues. CDR1 and CDR2 (germline): SEHNR, FQNEAQ (reference sequence). V lost 4 bases and J lost 5; bases outside the gene matches: 7. The CDR3 DNA sequence: TGTGCCAGCAGCTCGCTAGCGGGCCTCAACAATGAGCAGTTCTTC. This sequence encodes CASSSLAGLNNEQFF.

This chain connects TRBV5-1 to TRBJ2-4; no reliable D call. The V gene's germline CDR1 is SGHRS and CDR2 YFSETQ. Trimming cost V 0 bases and J 4 bases, with 5 bases left between them. CDR3 length equals 13 residues. In nucleotides, the CDR3 is TGCGCCAGCAGCTTGGCACCAAAAAACATTCAGTACTTC. Translated, it gives CASSLAPKNIQYF. Full variable domain (remainder filled in from reference TRBV5-1 and TRBJ2-4): KAGVTQTPRYLIKTRGQQVTLSCSPISGHRSVSWYQQTPGQGLQFLFEYFSETQRNKGNFPGRFSGRQFSNSRSEMNVSTLELGDSALYLCASSLAPKNIQYFGAGTRLSVL.

V usage is TRBV6-6 and J usage is TRBJ2-4; TRBD1 matches at 7 bases. This CDR3 is 13 amino acids long. Germline V lookup: CDR1 MNHNY, CDR2 SVGAGI (reference sequence). V gave up 8 bases and J gave up 2 bases; unmatched junction bases: 3. CDR3 protein: CASEDRTKNIQYF. CDR3 coding DNA: TGTGCCAGCGAGGACAGGACCAAAAACATTCAGTACTTC.

As to this clone: One end of the junction is discordant with germline, which a read error may explain. Other DNA sequences from this sample encode an identical CDR3 as well. The J gene is TRBJ2-5, the V gene TRBV7-7; 13 bases match TRBD2. This CDR3 is 16 amino acids long. The germline gives CDR1 SSHAT, CDR2 FNYEAQ (reference sequence). The CDR3 loop is CASSWGTSGTGETQYF. The CDR3, as DNA: TGTGCTAGCAGCTGGGGGACTAGCGGGACAGGAGAGACCCAGTACTTC. The full variable domain, with the rest looked up from reference TRBV7-7 and TRBJ2-5, is GAGVSQSPRYKVTKRGQDVTLRCDPISSHATLYWYQQALGQGPEFLTYFNYEAQPDKSGLPSDRFSAERPEGSISTLTIQRTEQRDSAMYRCASSWGTSGTGETQYFGPGTRLLVL.

The V gene is TRBV9, the J gene TRBJ1-2; 7 nucleotides line up with TRBD1. The trim removed 0 bases at V and 12 bases at J, leaving 8 bases unmatched. This CDR3 spans 13 amino acids. In germline, CDR1 is SGDLS, CDR2 YYNGEE. CDR3 residues: CASSVVPGQANTF. CDR3 sequence (DNA): TGTGCCAGCAGCGTAGTCCCTGGACAGGCCAACACCTTC.

The rearrangement links TRBV19 to TRBJ2-2; the match to TRBD1 covers 10 bases. Germline CDR1 LNHDA, CDR2 SQIVND (reference sequence). CDR3 length: 16 residues. Trimming took 5 bases from V and 6 from J; bases not matched to a gene: 9. The CDR3 spells CASSSRDRGSPGELFF. The CDR3 nucleotides are TGTGCCAGTAGTTCCCGGGACAGGGGTTCCCCCGGGGAGCTGTTTTTT.

This clone has only a few counts. V gene TRBV18 combines with J gene TRBJ1-1; the match to TRBD1 covers 7 bases. The junction had 6 bases not matched to a gene; V was cut back by 4 bases and J by 1 base. Germline lookup yields CDR1 KGHSH and CDR2 LQKENI. The CDR3 spans 15 residues. The chain's CDR3 is CASSLAGTENTEAFF. The CDR3 nucleotides are TGTGCCAGCTCACTCGCCGGGACAGAGAACACTGAAGCTTTCTTT.

The V call is TRBV6-6, the J call TRBJ2-7; maybe TRBD2 (6 bases). Between the trimmed V and J ends, which lost 8 bases and 2 bases, there was a span of 16 bases. The V gene's germline CDR1 is MNHNY and CDR2 SVGAGI (reference sequence). The CDR3 contains 14 residues. CDR3 amino acids: CASVGGIPPYEQYF. The CDR3 nucleotides read TGTGCCAGCGTGGGCGGGATTCCCCCCTACGAGCAGTACTTC.

This sequence joins TRBV6-6 and TRBJ2-2, with D maybe TRBD1 (5 bases). The CDR3 has 15 residues. Germline V gene data show CDR1 as MNHNY and CDR2 as SVGAGI (reference sequence). Trimming took 3 bases from V and 2 from J, leaving 10 bases between them. This chain's CDR3 is CASSYETDNTGELFF. As DNA, the CDR3 is TGTGCCAGCAGTTATGAGACAGATAACACCGGGGAGCTGTTTTTT.

The V gene is TRBV5-4, the J gene TRBJ2-3, with 10 bases matching TRBD2. The CDR3 spans 17 residues. CDR1 is SGHNT, CDR2 YYREEE, per germline (reference sequence). After removal of 0 bases from V and 3 bases from J, the junction contained 7 bases not matched to a gene. The CDR3 region is CASSLALAGAVTDTQYF. The CDR3 DNA reads as TGTGCCAGCAGCTTGGCTCTAGCGGGGGCAGTGACAGATACGCAGTATTTT.

The J gene is TRBJ2-2, the V gene TRBV7-2; D may match TRBD1 or TRBD2 (5 bases each). The V and J ends lost 5 bases and 5 bases respectively, with 15 bases between them. The CDR3 totals 15 residues. In germline, CDR1 is SGHTA, CDR2 FQGNSA. CDR3 bases: TGTGCCAGCAGCCCTATGGAGTGGGGGACCGGGGAGCTGTTTTTT. Its translation: CASSPMEWGTGELFF.

This clone was observed a single time. The CDR3 sequence: CASSLGRGGSGVTGELFF. CDR3 nucleotides: TGTGCCAGCAGCTTAGGACGGGGCGGGAGTGGAGTCACCGGGGAGCTGTTTTTT. V usage is TRBV11-2 and J usage is TRBJ2-2; 7 bases align to TRBD2. Looked up from germline, CDR1 is SGHAT and CDR2 is FQNNGV. The CDR3 has 18 residues. The junction had 12 bases not matched to a gene; V was cut back by 1 base and J by 4 bases.

This chain joins TRBV19 and TRBJ2-2; TRBD1 matches at 8 bases. This CDR3 has 15 amino acids. CDR1 LNHDA and CDR2 SQIVND come from the germline V gene (reference sequence). V shed 4 bases, J shed 6 bases, and the junction held 7 bases outside the gene matches. CDR3 protein: CASSSGQGSPGELFF. The CDR3 nucleotides read TGTGCCAGTAGTAGCGGACAGGGTAGTCCCGGGGAGCTGTTTTTT.

Details on this clone: A much larger clone differs from this one at a single base, so this may be a read error. The genes are TRBV2 and TRBJ2-2; the D is unclear. The CDR3 has 14 amino acids. Germline CDR1 reads SNHLY; CDR2 reads FYNNEI. Between the trimmed V and J ends, which lost 6 bases and 5 bases, there was a span of 13 bases. This chain's CDR3 is CASSALFGTGELFF. In DNA, the CDR3 is TGTGCCAGCAGCGCCTTGTTTGGAACCGGGGAGCTGTTTTTT. The variable domain in full, with the rest retrieved from reference TRBV2 and TRBJ2-2, is EPEVTQTPSHQVTQMGQEVILRCVPISNHLYFYWYRQILGQKVEFLVSFYNNEISEKSEIFDDQFSVERPDGSNFTLKIRSTKLEDSAMYFCASSALFGTGELFFGEGSRLTVL.

This clone was counted a single time. The chain combines TRBV5-6 with TRBJ1-1; D is uncertain. CDR3 length: 11 residues. Per germline, CDR1 SGHDT and CDR2 YYEEEE. Trimming left V 4 bases short and J 8 bases short, with 9 bases between. CDR3: CASSRQREAFF. Written as DNA, the CDR3 is TGTGCCAGCAGCCGGCAACGAGAAGCTTTCTTT.

This clone came up once. The J gene is TRBJ1-5, the V gene TRBV6-1; perhaps TRBD1 as D (5 bases). Germline CDR1 reads MNHNS; CDR2 reads SASEGT. V lost 6 bases, J lost 2 bases, and 8 bases lay in between. There are 13 residues in the CDR3. CDR3 region: CASRQGGNQPQHF. For the CDR3, the DNA is TGTGCCAGCAGGCAGGGAGGCAATCAGCCCCAGCATTTT.

The gene calls are TRBV15 and TRBJ2-2; a possible D gene is TRBD1 (6 bases). The CDR3 contains 16 residues. Deletions cut 0 bases from V and 7 bases from J, with 15 bases between. Germline loops: CDR1 LNHNV, CDR2 YYDKDF (reference sequence). In DNA, the CDR3 is TGTGCCACCAGCAGAGACGAGAGGGGGAGTGGCGGGGAGCTGTTTTTT. It is translated as CATSRDERGSGGELFF.

This chain uses TRBV7-2 with TRBJ2-5, with a weak D call TRBD2 (5 bases). This CDR3 contains 15 residues. Trimming shortened V by 1 base and J by 5 bases, and 14 bases separated the two germline ends. Germline V gives CDR1 SGHTA, CDR2 FQGNSA. The chain's CDR3 is CASSLDGRRGETQYF. CDR3 coding DNA: TGTGCCAGCAGCTTAGACGGCCGCCGCGGGGAGACCCAGTACTTC.

The chain is built from TRBV7-2 and TRBJ2-1, with D perhaps assigned TRBD1 or TRBD2 (5 bases each). V was clipped by 4 bases and J by 10 bases, with 14 bases between them. Per the germline V gene, CDR1 is SGHTA and CDR2 is FQGNSA. CDR3 size: 13 residues. The CDR3 DNA sequence: TGTGCCAGCAGCTCCCCCCACCGGGACGAGCAGTTCTTC. This encodes CASSSPHRDEQFF.

This chain uses TRBV2 with TRBJ2-5; D tentatively reads TRBD1 or TRBD2 (5 bases each). Germline V gene data show CDR1 as SNHLY and CDR2 as FYNNEI. The CDR3 has 14 residues. Between the trimmed V and J ends, which lost 6 bases and 5 bases, there was a span of 16 bases. CDR3 coding DNA: TGTGCCAGCAGCGACTCGGGACCGAGGGAGACCCAGTACTTC. Amino acid sequence: CASSDSGPRETQYF. The full variable domain, completed using reference TRBV2 and TRBJ2-5, is EPEVTQTPSHQVTQMGQEVILRCVPISNHLYFYWYRQILGQKVEFLVSFYNNEISEKSEIFDDQFSVERPDGSNFTLKIRSTKLEDSAMYFCASSDSGPRETQYFGPGTRLLVL.